The 24 T cell receptor beta chains given below trace back to one sample, sequenced in a study of early T cells in non-severe SARS-CoV-2 infection. TCRdb recomputed calls from the 5' RACE reads with MiXCR, one row per CDR3 protein. Here the sample spans some 70,000 distinct CDR3 sequences, about 9.4% being singletons. Sequenced input: whole blood. The receptor source for this set is an adult who was a healthcare worker with PCR-confirmed SARS-CoV-2 infection or an uninfected control (not recorded which).

The chain couples TRBV10-2 to TRBJ2-2; D remains ambiguous. The CDR3 is 14 residues long. Germline lookup yields CDR1 WSHSY and CDR2 SAAADI. The germline V and J ends were trimmed by 3 bases and 4 bases, with 9 bases remaining between them. The CDR3 here is CASSDYRPTGELFF. The CDR3 coding sequence is TGCGCCAGCAGTGATTACAGACCCACCGGGGAGCTGTTTTTT.

The rearrangement links TRBV7-6 to TRBJ2-2; 9 bases fit TRBD2. J gave up 7 bases and V 6 bases, and 12 bases lay outside the gene matches. There are 16 residues in the CDR3. CDR1 and CDR2 from the germline V gene are SGHVS and FNYEAQ. As DNA, the CDR3 is TGTGCCAGCAGTCAAGGACTAGCGCACGCACTCGGGGAGCTGTTTTTT. It yields the protein CASSQGLAHALGELFF.

The chain has TRBV7-2 and TRBJ1-2; TRBD1 might be the D (5 bases). The V gene lost 4 bases and the J gene lost 4 bases, with 13 bases spanning the gap. Germline values: CDR1 SGHTA, CDR2 FQGNSA. This CDR3 spans 14 amino acids. The CDR3 nucleotides are TGTGCCAGCAGCTCGTGGGACCGGGGCTATGGCTACACCTTC. This codes for CASSSWDRGYGYTF.

The J gene is TRBJ1-2, the V gene TRBV29-1; D uncertain. Germline V CDR1 and CDR2: SQVTM, ANQGSEA. V lost 7 bases, J lost 3 bases, and 9 bases lay in between. The CDR3 contains 11 residues. This chain's CDR3 is CSAADYYGYTF. The CDR3 DNA sequence: TGCAGCGCTGCGGACTACTATGGCTACACCTTC.

This clonotype was counted many times. J is TRBJ1-5 and V is TRBV4-1; TRBD1 is a possible D gene (6 bases). V shed 4 bases and J shed 0 bases, with 16 bases lying between them. The CDR3 length is 17 residues. The germline gives CDR1 MGHRA, CDR2 YSYEKL. In DNA, the CDR3 is TGCGCCAGCAGCCGAACACAGGGTCTCTATAGCAATCAGCCCCAGCATTTT. It codes for CASSRTQGLYSNQPQHF.

V and J are TRBV3-1 and TRBJ2-1, with D tentatively TRBD2 (6 bases). The CDR3 covers 13 residues. CDR1 is LGHDT, CDR2 YNNKEL, per germline (reference sequence). Deletions cut 0 bases from V and 11 bases from J, with 11 bases between. Here the CDR3 DNA reads TGTGCCAGCAGCCAAGATCGGGCGGGAAAGCAGTTCTTC. It yields the protein CASSQDRAGKQFF.

This clonotype came up many times. The gene calls are TRBV5-1 and TRBJ2-3, with no clear D. From germline, CDR1 is SGHRS and CDR2 YFSETQ. The CDR3 spans 14 residues. V was clipped by 1 base and J by 2 bases, with 8 bases between them. This CDR3 is CASSLPETTDTQYF. In DNA form, the CDR3 reads TGCGCCAGCAGCTTGCCCGAGACCACAGATACGCAGTATTTT.

This clonotype showed up many times. The V gene is TRBV6-2 or TRBV6-3, the J gene TRBJ1-5; unclear D gene. V lost 6 bases and J lost 3, with 15 bases in between. Germline-derived CDR1 and CDR2 are MNHEY and SVGEGT. The CDR3 extends over 15 amino acids. The CDR3 sequence is CASRAFRADNQPQHF. The CDR3 DNA reads as TGTGCCAGCAGAGCATTTCGGGCGGACAATCAGCCCCAGCATTTT.

This clonotype appeared many times. This chain connects TRBV18 to TRBJ1-1; D is ambiguous. Per germline, CDR1 KGHSH and CDR2 LQKENI. Between the trimmed V and J ends, which lost 3 bases and 11 bases, there was a span of 28 bases. The CDR3 consists of 17 residues. The CDR3 DNA is TGTGCCAGCTCACCCCTACCCCTCCTTGGGCCCGGAGTAGATGCTTTCTTT. This gives the protein CASSPLPLLGPGVDAFF.

This clonotype was recorded at least ten times. The chain is built from TRBV20-1 and TRBJ2-4; 9 bases align to TRBD1. From germline, CDR1 is DFQATT and CDR2 SNEGSKA (reference sequence). V shed 6 bases, J shed 4 bases, and the junction held 7 bases outside the gene matches. The CDR3 has 14 residues. In DNA form, the CDR3 reads TGCAGTGCAGAGATAGGACAGGGGAAAAACATTCAGTACTTC. As protein: CSAEIGQGKNIQYF.

This clonotype has at least ten counts. CDR3 sequence reads: CASSLSENQPQHF. The CDR3 coding sequence is TGTGCCAGCAGCTTATCGGAGAATCAGCCCCAGCATTTT. The chain combines TRBV11-2 with TRBJ1-5, with D uncertain. The CDR3 is 13 residues long. CDR1 and CDR2 (germline): SGHAT, FQNNGV. V lost 2 bases to trimming and J lost 4 bases, with 6 bases between them.

This clonotype showed up just a few times. The J gene is TRBJ2-6, the V gene TRBV7-9; 7 bases line up with TRBD1. The CDR3 has 16 residues. Germline assignment: CDR1 SEHNR and CDR2 FQNEAQ (reference sequence). The junction had 4 bases not matched to a gene; V was cut back by 5 bases and J by 0 bases. The CDR3 here is CASSQGQLSGANVLTF. The CDR3 DNA follows: TGTGCCAGCAGCCAGGGACAGCTCTCTGGGGCCAACGTCCTGACTTTC.

The chain employs TRBV10-3 and TRBJ2-2; D is perhaps TRBD2 (6 bases). V was shortened by 7 bases and J by 2 bases, with 14 bases between the two germline ends. Germline assignment: CDR1 ENHRY and CDR2 SYGVKD. The CDR3 has 15 residues. As DNA, the CDR3 is TGTGCCATCAAGACCGGGACTGGAAACACCGGGGAGCTGTTTTTT. It yields the protein CAIKTGTGNTGELFF.

The chain uses TRBV7-8 and TRBJ1-1; D gene uncertain. With 5 bases removed from V and 3 bases from J, the gap between germline ends came to 10 bases. This CDR3 has 13 amino acids. Germline assignment: CDR1 SGHVS and CDR2 FQNEAQ. The CDR3 loop reads CASSPQPDTEAFF. The CDR3 DNA sequence: TGTGCCAGCAGCCCCCAGCCCGACACTGAAGCTTTCTTT.

This clonotype was counted ten times or more. The genes are TRBV20-1 and TRBJ1-5; TRBD1 is a possible D gene (6 bases). Germline CDR1 reads DFQATT; CDR2 reads SNEGSKA (reference sequence). There are 14 residues in the CDR3. Trimming stripped 4 bases from V and 2 bases from J, with 12 bases between. The chain's CDR3 is CSAKETGGNQPQHF. CDR3 nucleotides: TGCAGTGCTAAAGAGACAGGAGGCAATCAGCCCCAGCATTTT.

This clonotype was counted ten times or more. The gene calls are TRBV27 and TRBJ2-1; D is uncertain. V was trimmed by 5 bases and J by 5 bases, leaving 10 bases between them. CDR1 and CDR2 (germline): MNHEY, SMNVEV (reference sequence). This CDR3 comprises 13 residues. CDR3 nucleotide sequence: TGTGCCAGCAGTCCAAGGCCCCACAATGAGCAGTTCTTC. Residues: CASSPRPHNEQFF.

The sample holds one count of this clonotype. The chain employs TRBV7-9 and TRBJ1-4, with D possibly being TRBD1 (6 bases). The CDR3 is made up of 14 amino acids. V was trimmed by 1 base and J by 10 bases, leaving 13 bases between them. Looked up from germline, CDR1 is SEHNR and CDR2 is FQNEAQ (reference sequence). CDR3: CASSLERGSRKLFF. The CDR3, as DNA: TGTGCCAGCAGCTTAGAAAGGGGGAGCCGAAAACTGTTTTTT.

In this sample, this clonotype turned up many times. The V call is TRBV5-6, the J call TRBJ2-3; 9 bases align to TRBD2. V was pared by 0 bases and J by 3 bases, with 2 bases of the junction left unmatched. The CDR3 sequence is 15 residues long. Germline V gene lookup returns CDR1 SGHDT and CDR2 YYEEEE. The CDR3 protein is CASSLVAGGTDTQYF. CDR3 bases: TGTGCCAGCAGCTTGGTCGCGGGAGGGACAGATACGCAGTATTTT. Together with reference TRBV5-6 and TRBJ2-3, the CDR3 gives the full variable domain: DAGVTQSPTHLIKTRGQQVTLRCSPKSGHDTVSWYQQALGQGPQFIFQYYEEEERQRGNFPDRFSGHQFPNYSSELNVNALLLGDSALYLCASSLVAGGTDTQYFGPGTRLTVL.

The V and J genes are TRBV19 and TRBJ2-3; no clear D gene. There are 11 residues in the CDR3. V was clipped by 10 bases and J by 2 bases, with 7 bases between them. Germline loops: CDR1 LNHDA, CDR2 SQIVND (reference sequence). CDR3 amino acids: CATAITDTQYF. CDR3 nucleotides: TGTGCCACGGCAATCACAGATACGCAGTATTTT.

Ten or more counts support this clonotype. The chain is built from TRBV27 and TRBJ2-7, with a weak D call TRBD2 (6 bases). Trimming shortened V by 5 bases and J by 2 bases, and 13 bases separated the two germline ends. The CDR3 is 14 residues long. The V gene's germline CDR1 is MNHEY and CDR2 SMNVEV (reference sequence). CDR3 sequence reads: CASSPTGTPYEQYF. As DNA, the CDR3 is TGTGCCAGCAGTCCTACCGGGACTCCCTACGAGCAGTACTTC.

This chain joins TRBV5-5 and TRBJ2-3; no clear D. CDR3 size: 11 residues. Deletions cut 7 bases from V and 3 bases from J, with 6 bases between. Germline CDR1 and CDR2: SGHKS and YYEKEE (reference sequence). CDR3 nucleotides: TGTGCCAGCGCCGAGACAGATACGCAGTATTTT. Its translation: CASAETDTQYF.

This chain joins TRBV19 and TRBJ1-1; no reliable D call. There are 15 residues in the CDR3. Trimming left V 1 base short and J 0 bases short, with 9 bases between. Germline CDR1 is LNHDA and CDR2 is SQIVND (reference sequence). The CDR3 nucleotides read TGTGCCAGTAGTATAGGAGGACTCATGAACACTGAAGCTTTCTTT. Residues: CASSIGGLMNTEAFF.

This clonotype showed up just a few times. This chain connects TRBV6-5 to TRBJ2-7, with 8 bases fitting TRBD1. Trimming removed 6 bases from V and 6 bases from J; junction bases left unmatched: 10. Germline V gene sequence: CDR1 MNHEY, CDR2 SVGAGI. The length of the CDR3 is 14 residues. CDR3 sequence: CASRMTGATGEQYF. CDR3 DNA: TGTGCCAGCAGAATGACAGGGGCTACTGGCGAGCAGTACTTC.

The chain is built from TRBV3-1 and TRBJ2-3, with 7 nucleotides matching TRBD2. Looked up from germline, CDR1 is LGHDT and CDR2 is YNNKEL (reference sequence). After removal of 3 bases from V and 0 bases from J, the junction contained 0 bases not matched to a gene. This CDR3 spans 14 amino acids. The CDR3 loop reads CASSQTSSTDTQYF. DNA for the CDR3: TGTGCCAGCAGCCAGACTAGCAGCACAGATACGCAGTATTTT.